A single sample is the source of the 11 T cell receptor beta chains below, sequenced in a study of brain T cells in children with intractable seizures. Time point denoted: blood from clinic visit 5 months post-surgery; TSC patient then seizure free. TCRdb's table, derived via immunoSEQ multiplex PCR, lists solely in-frame clones and lacks some. The sample has about 340,000 clones, 85% to 95% seen once. The starting material was peripheral blood, obtained more than 4 months after surgery. These receptors all stem from a boy under two years old with tuberous sclerosis and intractable seizures.

V gene TRBV15 combines with J gene TRBJ2-3; a weak D match, TRBD2 (6 bases). Between the trimmed V and J ends, which lost 4 bases and 3 bases, there was a span of 11 bases. CDR1 and CDR2 (germline): LNHNV, YYDKDF (reference sequence). The CDR3 spans 14 residues. Here the CDR3 DNA reads TGTGCCACCAGCACCGGGGGTTTGACAGATACGCAGTATTTT. Translating it yields CATSTGGLTDTQYF.

This clone has a single count. This sequence joins TRBV21-1 and TRBJ2-7; no DNA check was done on the table's D call, TRBD1. TRBV21-1 is a listed pseudogene. The CDR3 runs to 14 residues. The CDR3 region is CASTPGQGAYEQYF. CDR3 DNA: TGTGCCAGTACACCGGGACAGGGCGCATACGAGCAGTACTTC.

For the CDR3, the DNA is TGTGCCAGCAGTTTAATTCCAAATAATCAGCCCCAGCATTTT. Amino acid sequence: CASSLIPNNQPQHF. The chain employs TRBV28 and TRBJ1-5; D not resolved. Deletions cut 2 bases from V and 4 bases from J, with 9 bases between. CDR1 is MDHEN and CDR2 is SYDVKM in the germline V gene. The CDR3 covers 14 residues.

The genes are TRBV29-1 and TRBJ2-1; TRBD1 matches 7 bases. Trimming took 6 bases from V and 2 from J; bases not matched to a gene: 4. From germline, CDR1 is SQVTM and CDR2 ANQGSEA. This CDR3 comprises 13 residues. CDR3 sequence (DNA): TGCAGCGTAACAGGGGCCACCTACAATGAGCAGTTCTTC. This translates into CSVTGATYNEQFF.

This chain connects TRBV6-5 to TRBJ2-5; 9 bases match TRBD2. CDR3 size: 11 residues. Germline assignment: CDR1 MNHEY and CDR2 SVGAGI. The J segment lost 4 bases and the V segment lost 9 bases, leaving 0 bases of the junction unmatched. CDR3 residues: CARLAGETQYF. The CDR3 DNA follows: TGTGCCAGACTAGCGGGAGAGACCCAGTACTTC.

This clone was seen once. The chain employs TRBV19 and TRBJ1-1; no firm D call. Germline V CDR1 and CDR2: LNHDA, SQIVND (reference sequence). The CDR3 has 16 residues. With 3 bases removed from V and 4 bases from J, the gap between germline ends came to 18 bases. DNA of the CDR3: TGTGCCAGTAGTATCGACCGCCAGGTCGGCGGCACTGAAGCTTTCTTT. This sequence encodes CASSIDRQVGGTEAFF.

This clone showed up just once. The chain has TRBV25-1 and TRBJ1-1; D may be TRBD1 (5 bases). CDR3 size: 15 residues. Looked up from germline, CDR1 is MGHDK and CDR2 is SYGVNS. Deletions cut 2 bases from V and 1 base from J, with 11 bases between. The CDR3 here is CASSEGQGGNTEAFF. CDR3 sequence (DNA): TGTGCCAGCAGTGAAGGGCAGGGCGGGAACACTGAAGCTTTCTTT.

This chain joins TRBV5-1 and TRBJ2-3; no firm D call. The CDR3 consists of 12 residues. Germline V gene data show CDR1 as SGHRS and CDR2 as YFSETQ. Deletions cut 4 bases from V and 8 bases from J, with 11 bases between. CDR3 in DNA: TGCGCCAGCAGCGCGGAAGGCCCTACGCAGTATTTT. Translation gives CASSAEGPTQYF.

V and J are TRBV19 and TRBJ2-3; TRBD2 aligns across 8 bases. There are 15 residues in the CDR3. Germline loops: CDR1 LNHDA, CDR2 SQIVND (reference sequence). The J segment lost 4 bases and the V segment lost 8 bases, leaving 11 bases of the junction unmatched. Written as DNA, the CDR3 is TGTGCCAGTTCCCCAGCGGGGGTATATCCAGATACGCAGTATTTT. This encodes CASSPAGVYPDTQYF.

The chain joins TRBV6-6 to TRBJ2-3; 7 nucleotides align to TRBD2. The CDR3 extends over 15 amino acids. Germline CDR1 reads MNHNY; CDR2 reads SVGAGI (reference sequence). The V gene end was trimmed by 6 bases and the J gene end by 6 bases; junction bases not matched to a gene: 12. CDR3 amino acids: CASRPEGRAMDTQYF. The DNA of the CDR3 is TGTGCCAGCAGACCAGAAGGGAGGGCCATGGATACGCAGTATTTT.

The V and J genes are TRBV6-5 and TRBJ2-5; perhaps TRBD1 as D (7 bases). Germline V gives CDR1 MNHEY, CDR2 SVGAGI. Trimming pared 3 bases from V and 4 bases from J, leaving 15 bases between. The CDR3 is made up of 15 amino acids. The CDR3 region is CASSYGQGGRETQYF. CDR3 nucleotide sequence: TGTGCCAGCAGTTATGGGCAGGGGGGCCGAGAGACCCAGTACTTC.